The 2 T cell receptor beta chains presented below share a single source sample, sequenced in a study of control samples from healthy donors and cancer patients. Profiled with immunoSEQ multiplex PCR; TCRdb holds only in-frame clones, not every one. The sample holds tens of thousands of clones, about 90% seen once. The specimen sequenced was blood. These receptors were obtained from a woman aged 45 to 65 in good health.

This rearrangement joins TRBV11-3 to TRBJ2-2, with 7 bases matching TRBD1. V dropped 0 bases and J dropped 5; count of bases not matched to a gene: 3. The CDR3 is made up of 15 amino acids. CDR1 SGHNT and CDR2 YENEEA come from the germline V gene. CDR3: CASSLDFRGTGELFF. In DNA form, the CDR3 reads TGTGCCAGCAGCTTAGATTTCAGGGGGACCGGGGAGCTGTTTTTT.

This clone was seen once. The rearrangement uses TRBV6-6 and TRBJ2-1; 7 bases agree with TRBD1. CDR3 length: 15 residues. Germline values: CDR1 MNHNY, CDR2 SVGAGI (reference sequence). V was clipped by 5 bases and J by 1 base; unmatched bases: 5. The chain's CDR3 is CASSQGVLSYNEQFF. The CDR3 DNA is TGTGCCAGCAGTCAGGGGGTGTTGTCCTACAATGAGCAGTTCTTC.